Listed below are T cell receptor beta chains from one sample, sequenced in a study of shared clonotypes between healthy human individuals. Some clones are missing from TCRdb's copy, which holds only in-frame ones; the method was immunoSEQ multiplex PCR. This sample carries over 2 million clones, about 90% of them seen once, and the ten largest clones take around 0.35%. The sequencing sample was made of naive CD4+ T cells from PBMCs. Receptors were obtained from a man younger than 35 in good health. Some clones in this sample may be carry-over from other donors' samples. The CDR3 runs from the conserved cysteine through the conserved F or W. D genes are given only for firm matches. Size values are once, few and many counts, or a class for expanded clones, and some rows have none.

d_call j_call clone_size v_call cdr3_aa cdr3_nt
NA TRBJ1-5 NA TRBV18 CASSLVRGTIQPQHF TGTGCCAGCTCCCTAGTCAGGGGCACGATTCAGCCCCAGCATTTT
NA TRBJ2-5 once TRBV5-6 CASSLVAVQETQYF TGTGCCAGCAGCTTAGTAGCGGTACAAGAGACCCAGTACTTC
NA TRBJ1-3 NA TRBV7-8 CASSNNRVPSGNTIYF TGTGCCAGCAGCAACAACAGGGTACCCTCTGGAAACACCATATATTTT
TRBD2 TRBJ2-1 NA TRBV5-1 CASSLGLADSNEQFF TGCGCCAGCAGCTTGGGGCTAGCGGACTCCAATGAGCAGTTCTTC
NA TRBJ2-1 NA TRBV18 CASSAGGPDGNEQFF TGTGCCAGCTCAGCAGGAGGGCCGGATGGGAATGAGCAGTTCTTC
NA TRBJ1-1 NA TRBV6-1 CASNSGVWGNTEAFF TGTGCCAGCAATTCGGGGGTATGGGGAAACACTGAAGCTTTCTTT
NA TRBJ2-4 once TRBV9 CASSVLENSAIQYF TGTGCCAGCAGCGTATTGGAAAATTCAGCCATTCAGTACTTC
NA TRBJ2-7 NA TRBV27 CASSYEQYF TGTGCCAGCAGCTACGAGCAGTACTTC
TRBD2 TRBJ2-7 NA TRBV6-6 CASSSRGVAGYEQYF TGTGCCAGCAGTTCCCGAGGGGTAGCGGGATACGAGCAGTACTTC
NA TRBJ2-7 NA TRBV4-1 CASSQHYYPYEQYF TGCGCCAGCAGCCAACATTATTACCCCTACGAGCAGTACTTC
NA TRBJ2-7 NA TRBV9 CASSVGVSYEQYF TGTGCCAGCAGCGTAGGAGTCAGCTACGAGCAGTACTTC
NA TRBJ2-5 once TRBV2 CASSVTPGGETQYF TGTGCCAGCAGTGTGACCCCAGGTGGGGAGACCCAGTACTTC
NA TRBJ2-2 NA TRBV4-2 CASSPPSTGELFF TGTGCCAGCAGCCCGCCTTCCACCGGGGAGCTGTTTTTT
NA TRBJ1-2 NA TRBV7-2 CASARSGLDGYTF TGTGCCAGCGCTCGGTCGGGGTTAGATGGCTACACCTTC
NA TRBJ1-4 NA TRBV5-8 CASSLGYLPGYREKLFF TGTGCCAGCAGCTTGGGCTACTTACCAGGGTATCGGGAAAAACTGTTTTTT
NA TRBJ1-4 NA TRBV5-8 CASSLTTAGLFF TGTGCCAGCAGCTTGACGACGGCGGGACTGTTTTTT
NA TRBJ2-7 NA TRBV21-1 CASPGGRAYEQYF TGTGCCAGCCCCGGAGGGCGGGCCTACGAGCAGTACTTC
NA TRBJ1-3 NA TRBV5-6 CASSIRALTGNTIYF TGTGCCAGCAGCATCCGCGCGTTAACTGGAAACACCATATATTTT
NA TRBJ1-4 NA TRBV28 CASSLLGVNEKLFF TGTGCCAGCAGTTTATTGGGGGTAAATGAAAAACTGTTTTTT
NA TRBJ1-2 NA TRBV18 CASSPGDNYGYTF TGTGCCAGCTCACCAGGGGACAACTATGGCTACACCTTC
NA TRBJ2-7 NA TRBV5-1 CASSLEGRGVGEQYF TGCGCCAGCAGCTTGGAGGGTAGAGGGGTGGGGGAGCAGTACTTC
TRBD1 TRBJ1-2 once TRBV27 CASSSEGTGRGYGYTF TGTGCCAGCAGTTCGGAAGGGACAGGACGGGGCTATGGCTACACCTTC
TRBD2 TRBJ2-1 NA TRBV29-1 CSVRTSGVPNEQFF TGCAGCGTCAGAACTAGCGGGGTTCCGAATGAGCAGTTCTTC
NA TRBJ2-3 once TRBV18 CASSPRGADTDTQYF TGTGCCAGCTCCCCCAGGGGGGCCGACACAGATACGCAGTATTTT
NA TRBJ2-7 once TRBV7-2 CASSLVGRSYEQYF TGTGCCAGCAGCTTAGTTGGCAGATCCTACGAGCAGTACTTC
NA TRBJ2-7 once TRBV25-1 CASSGLGPFGEGQYF TGTGCCAGCAGTGGACTGGGACCCTTCGGCGAAGGTCAGTACTTC
NA TRBJ1-5 NA TRBV19 CASSLTGLISNQPQHF TGTGCCAGTAGCCTTACAGGACTAATTAGCAATCAGCCCCAGCATTTT
TRBD1 TRBJ1-1 NA TRBV19 CASRELTGSNTEAFF TGCGCCAGTAGGGAATTGACAGGGTCCAACACTGAAGCTTTCTTT
NA TRBJ1-5 once TRBV5-1 CASSLVPGVTDQPQHF TGCGCCAGCAGCTTGGTGCCGGGGGTGACGGATCAGCCCCAGCATTTT
NA TRBJ2-7 NA TRBV11-1 CASSSDGLYEQYF TGTGCCAGCAGCTCGGACGGACTATACGAGCAGTACTTC
NA TRBJ1-4 few TRBV18 CASSPRTEKGEKLFF TGTGCCAGCTCACCGAGGACGGAAAAGGGGGAAAAACTGTTTTTT
NA TRBJ1-1 few TRBV21-1 CASSNVTSKVNTEAFF TGTGCCAGCAGCAACGTAACCTCCAAGGTGAACACTGAAGCTTTCTTT
NA TRBJ2-5 NA TRBV18 CASSPSSGQETQYF TGTGCCAGCTCACCATCCAGCGGCCAAGAGACCCAGTACTTC
TRBD1 TRBJ2-5 NA TRBV28 CASSLSDRVWETQYF TGTGCCAGCAGTTTATCGGACAGGGTTTGGGAGACCCAGTACTTC
NA TRBJ1-1 NA TRBV10-3 CAIRAGPDVNTEAFF TGTGCCATCAGGGCCGGGCCCGACGTGAACACTGAAGCTTTCTTT
NA TRBJ1-2 NA TRBV29-1 CSLHTTERPNYGYTF TGCAGCCTCCATACAACAGAAAGACCTAACTATGGCTACACCTTC
TRBD2 TRBJ2-7 NA TRBV5-1 CASKGGLGRYEQYF TGCGCCAGCAAAGGGGGACTAGGCCGCTACGAGCAGTACTTC
NA TRBJ2-1 NA TRBV10-1 CASSVSRGPISNEQFF TGCGCCAGCAGTGTGTCGAGAGGTCCGATTTCAAATGAGCAGTTCTTC
TRBD1 TRBJ1-5 NA TRBV19 CASSDRGSNQPQHF TGTGCCAGTAGTGACAGGGGTAGCAATCAGCCCCAGCATTTT
NA TRBJ2-7 NA TRBV7-3 CASSLSRGRNEQYF TGTGCCAGCAGCTTATCTCGAGGGAGGAACGAGCAGTACTTC
NA TRBJ1-4 few TRBV10-3 CAISGTGTKLFF TGTGCCATCAGTGGGACGGGGACAAAACTGTTTTTT
NA TRBJ2-3 once TRBV7-9 CASSPPGLSTDTQYF TGTGCCAGCAGCCCCCCGGGACTTAGCACAGATACGCAGTATTTT
NA TRBJ1-4 NA TRBV9 CASSPKWGEKLFF TGTGCCAGCAGCCCAAAGTGGGGCGAAAAACTGTTTTTT
NA TRBJ2-3 NA TRBV5-1 CASSSEATAERPPFTTDTQYF TGCGCCAGCAGTTCCGAGGCGACAGCGGAACGACCTCCCTTTACCACAGATACGCAGTATTTT
NA TRBJ2-2 NA TRBV5-1 CASSLEPVGTGELFF TGCGCCAGCAGCTTGGAACCGGTAGGCACCGGGGAGCTGTTTTTT
NA TRBJ2-5 NA TRBV19 CASSISRQGTQYF TGTGCCAGTAGTATTTCTAGGCAAGGGACCCAGTACTTC
TRBD1 TRBJ1-2 NA TRBV28 CASRDVTTGQEYGYTF TGTGCCAGCAGAGATGTTACGACGGGACAGGAGTATGGCTACACCTTC